The 16 T cell receptor beta chains listed next were all sequenced from one sample in a study of T cell responses to AZD1222 COVID-19 vaccine. Sequenced by immunoSEQ multiplex PCR; TCRdb stores in-frame clones only, minus some. Among more than 85,000 clones, almost 85% were seen once, and the ten largest hold 17%. The specimen comprised peripheral blood, sampled on day 0 of AZD1222 vaccination. Every receptor here comes from an adult in good health.

The gene calls are TRBV3-1 (or the pseudogene TRBV3-2) and TRBJ2-5; 10 bases align to TRBD1. This CDR3 has 15 amino acids. With V trimmed by 4 bases and J by 5 bases, 7 bases remained unmatched. The germline gives CDR1 LGHDT, CDR2 YNNKEL (reference sequence). The CDR3 DNA reads TGTGCCAGCAGCCTCGAGACAGGGGGCCGGGAGACCCAGTACTTC. Translating gives CASSLETGGRETQYF.

The chain uses TRBV18 and TRBJ2-2; possible D gene TRBD1, 5 bases. Germline V CDR1 and CDR2: KGHSH, LQKENI. This CDR3 region has 14 residues. Trimming left V 1 base short and J 3 bases short, with 6 bases between. This chain's CDR3 is CASSPQGHTGELFF. The DNA for the CDR3 is TGTGCCAGCTCACCACAGGGGCACACCGGGGAGCTGTTTTTT.

The CDR3 DNA reads TGTGCCAGCAGTTCCTGGACAGGGATGGATCAGCCCCAGCATTTT. This encodes CASSSWTGMDQPQHF. This sequence joins TRBV27 and TRBJ1-5, with 8 bases that match TRBD1. V trimming: 4 bases; J trimming: 5 bases; junction bases outside the gene matches: 7. From germline, CDR1 is MNHEY and CDR2 SMNVEV (reference sequence). This CDR3 is 15 amino acids long.

The V call is TRBV28, the J call TRBJ2-1; 9 bases are shared with TRBD1. The length of the CDR3 is 16 residues. J gave up 8 bases and V 7 bases, and 15 bases lay outside the gene matches. The germline V gene encodes CDR1 MDHEN and CDR2 SYDVKM. This CDR3 reads CASTPGQGQPGYEQFF. Written as DNA, the CDR3 is TGTGCCAGCACCCCCGGACAGGGGCAGCCGGGATATGAGCAGTTCTTC.

This chain uses TRBV4-2 with TRBJ2-7, with 9 bases that match TRBD1. J gave up 6 bases and V 5 bases, and 11 bases lay outside the gene matches. This CDR3 has 15 amino acids. CDR1 is LGHNA, CDR2 YNFKEQ, per germline. The DNA for the CDR3 is TGTGCCAGCAGCAAAACGGACAGGGGCGGTGGCGAGCAGTACTTC. Protein product: CASSKTDRGGGEQYF.

The chain employs TRBV5-1 and TRBJ2-2; TRBD1 matches at 9 bases. This CDR3 is 16 amino acids long. CDR1 is SGHRS and CDR2 is YFSETQ in the germline V gene. The V gene end was trimmed by 0 bases and the J gene end by 5 bases; junction bases not matched to a gene: 5. The CDR3 DNA reads as TGCGCCAGCAGCTTGGATACAGGGGGCCAAACCGGGGAGCTGTTTTTT. It encodes CASSLDTGGQTGELFF.

The V gene is TRBV28, the J gene TRBJ1-6; D might be TRBD1 (6 bases). V was pared by 8 bases and J by 9 bases, with 8 bases between. Germline V CDR1 and CDR2: MDHEN, SYDVKM. CDR3 length equals 11 residues. The CDR3 sequence: CASEGGSPLHF. In DNA, the CDR3 is TGTGCCAGCGAAGGGGGTTCACCCCTCCACTTT.

The rearrangement links TRBV7-3 to TRBJ1-4; 8 bases line up with TRBD1. V dropped 2 bases and J dropped 3; count of bases not matched to a gene: 2. CDR1 is SGHTA and CDR2 is FQGTGA in the germline V gene. This CDR3 has 15 residues. The CDR3 spells CASSLSGGPNEKLFF. The CDR3 region has the DNA TGTGCCAGCAGCTTATCAGGGGGCCCTAATGAAAAACTGTTTTTT.

The rearrangement uses TRBV19 and TRBJ1-4; D is unclear. The CDR3 sequence is 15 residues long. CDR1 is LNHDA, CDR2 SQIVND, per germline (reference sequence). V was shortened by 2 bases and J by 7 bases, with 14 bases between the two germline ends. CDR3 protein: CASSIRLDSGEKLFF. Written as DNA, the CDR3 is TGTGCCAGTAGTATAAGACTCGACTCGGGTGAAAAACTGTTTTTT. Supplemented by reference TRBV19 and TRBJ1-4, the full variable domain reads DGGITQSPKYLFRKEGQNVTLSCEQNLNHDAMYWYRQDPGQGLRLIYYSQIVNDFQKGDIAEGYSVSREKKESFPLTVTSAQKNPTAFYLCASSIRLDSGEKLFFGSGTQLSVL.

The chain has TRBV18 and TRBJ2-1; 10 nucleotides line up with TRBD2. Losses at the gene ends were 1 base for V and 6 bases for J; bases not matched to a gene: 3. CDR1 KGHSH and CDR2 LQKENI come from the germline V gene. The CDR3 extends over 15 amino acids. The CDR3 protein is CASSPLAGGLNEQFF. The CDR3 DNA reads as TGTGCCAGCTCACCACTAGCGGGAGGCCTCAATGAGCAGTTCTTC.

The chain has TRBV9 and TRBJ2-7; D remains unclear. CDR3 size: 16 residues. Germline V gene data show CDR1 as SGDLS and CDR2 as YYNGEE. The V and J ends lost 4 bases and 0 bases respectively, with 17 bases between them. The CDR3 is CASSPLPHPSSYEQYF. As DNA, the CDR3 is TGTGCCAGCAGCCCTCTCCCCCACCCGAGCTCCTACGAGCAGTACTTC.

The V call is TRBV24-1, the J call TRBJ2-7; D possibly matches TRBD1 or TRBD2 (6 bases each). The CDR3 loop spans 15 amino acids. CDR1 is KGHDR, CDR2 SFDVKD, per germline. V lost 2 bases to trimming and J lost 2 bases, with 12 bases between them. CDR3 DNA sequence: TGTGCCACCAGTGATTCTGGGGGGCTGACCTACGAGCAGTACTTC. Its protein is CATSDSGGLTYEQYF.

The DNA for the CDR3 is TGCGCCAGCAGCTCCGGAGCCAGACAGGGGAACACTGAAGCTTTCTTT. Protein sequence: CASSSGARQGNTEAFF. The chain couples TRBV5-1 to TRBJ1-1; 7 bases line up with TRBD1. Germline V CDR1 and CDR2: SGHRS, YFSETQ. The V gene end was trimmed by 3 bases and the J gene end by 1 base; junction bases not matched to a gene: 9. This CDR3 is 16 amino acids long.

The V call is TRBV6-6, the J call TRBJ1-2; D unclear. Trimming shortened V by 5 bases and J by 6 bases, and 16 bases separated the two germline ends. Looked up from germline, CDR1 is MNHNY and CDR2 is SVGAGI (reference sequence). This CDR3 has 14 residues. The CDR3: CASSRSGQANGYTF. The CDR3 nucleotides read TGTGCCAGCAGTCGGAGTGGGCAGGCCAATGGCTACACCTTC.

V usage is TRBV3-1 (or the pseudogene TRBV3-2) and J usage is TRBJ2-1, with D perhaps matching TRBD2 (6 bases). The CDR3 sequence is 14 residues long. Germline assignment: CDR1 LGHDT and CDR2 YNNKEL (reference sequence). Between the trimmed V and J ends, which lost 5 bases and 3 bases, there was a span of 11 bases. CDR3 DNA: TGTGCCAGCAGCAACGGACTACTCTACAATGAGCAGTTCTTC. Translation gives CASSNGLLYNEQFF.

The chain recombines TRBV4-2 with TRBJ1-4; 8 bases line up with TRBD1. This CDR3 is 15 amino acids long. Germline CDR1 is LGHNA and CDR2 is YNFKEQ. V was clipped by 4 bases and J by 8 bases; unmatched bases: 9. The chain's CDR3 is CASSPSTGAGEKLFF. The CDR3 region has the DNA TGTGCCAGCAGCCCATCGACAGGGGCGGGGGAAAAACTGTTTTTT.